The 12 T cell receptor beta chains presented below share a single source sample, sequenced in a study of blood T cell repertoires in COVID-19. The method was immunoSEQ multiplex PCR; TCRdb's version includes in-frame clones alone and lacks a portion of them. Among roughly 92,000 clones listed, around 80% were seen once. The sequenced sample consisted of peripheral blood. Every receptor here comes from a woman of 80 years or more with active or convalescent COVID-19.

The chain uses TRBV27 and TRBJ2-6, with a tentative D call TRBD2 (5 bases). The CDR3 is made up of 15 amino acids. Germline loops: CDR1 MNHEY, CDR2 SMNVEV (reference sequence). V was trimmed by 4 bases and J by 1 base, leaving 8 bases between them. DNA of the CDR3: TGTGCCAGCAGTTCGAGGGCGTCTGGGGCCAACGTCCTGACTTTC. This gives the protein CASSSRASGANVLTF.

The chain is built from TRBV5-6 and TRBJ1-4, with TRBD1 identical over 7 bases. J was trimmed by 8 bases and V by 2 bases; bases with no gene match: 6. The CDR3 runs 14 residues. Germline-derived CDR1 and CDR2 are SGHDT and YYEEEE. This chain's CDR3 is CASSFGQVGEKLFF. CDR3 nucleotides: TGTGCCAGCAGCTTCGGACAGGTGGGGGAAAAACTGTTTTTT. Filled out from reference TRBV5-6 and TRBJ1-4, the complete variable domain reads DAGVTQSPTHLIKTRGQQVTLRCSPKSGHDTVSWYQQALGQGPQFIFQYYEEEERQRGNFPDRFSGHQFPNYSSELNVNALLLGDSALYLCASSFGQVGEKLFFGSGTQLSVL.

This sequence joins TRBV28 and TRBJ1-2; D possibly corresponds to TRBD1 (5 bases). The CDR3 is made up of 13 amino acids. Deletions cut 6 bases from V and 3 bases from J, with 11 bases between. Germline values: CDR1 MDHEN, CDR2 SYDVKM. CDR3: CASSLGEDYGYTF. CDR3 nucleotides: TGTGCCAGCAGCCTAGGGGAAGACTATGGCTACACCTTC.

This chain uses TRBV5-1 with TRBJ2-3; TRBD1 agrees at 8 bases. Germline CDR1 reads SGHRS; CDR2 reads YFSETQ. Unmatched junction bases numbered 7, after V lost 5 bases and J lost 2 bases. CDR3 length equals 15 residues. CDR3 amino acids: CASRGWGQATDTQYF. DNA of the CDR3: TGCGCCAGCAGAGGATGGGGACAGGCCACAGATACGCAGTATTTT.

This chain connects TRBV4-1 to TRBJ2-1; 8 bases line up with TRBD2. Germline assignment: CDR1 MGHRA and CDR2 YSYEKL. Trimming cost V 4 bases and J 3 bases; bases outside gene matches: 11. This CDR3 is 17 amino acids long. The CDR3 bases are TGCGCCAGCAGCCGAGCGGGACTAGTCCCCAACTACAATGAGCAGTTCTTC. Its translation: CASSRAGLVPNYNEQFF.

The chain is built from TRBV2 and TRBJ2-5; TRBD1 might be the D (5 bases). Per germline, CDR1 SNHLY and CDR2 FYNNEI. The CDR3 loop spans 14 amino acids. The V gene lost 6 bases and the J gene lost 1 base, with 12 bases spanning the gap. CDR3 protein: CASSLQAIQETQYF. The CDR3 DNA is TGTGCCAGCAGCCTACAGGCGATCCAAGAGACCCAGTACTTC.

The V and J genes are TRBV6-6 and TRBJ1-4, with D maybe TRBD1 (5 bases). The CDR3 loop spans 14 amino acids. Germline V CDR1 and CDR2: MNHNY, SVGAGI (reference sequence). With 6 bases removed from V and 3 bases from J, the gap between germline ends came to 11 bases. CDR3 DNA: TGTGCCAGCAGACAGGACGGTTCTAATGAAAAACTGTTTTTT. It specifies CASRQDGSNEKLFF.

The V call is TRBV28, the J call TRBJ1-5, with D perhaps matching TRBD1 (6 bases). The CDR3 has 13 amino acids. The germline V gene has CDR1 MDHEN and CDR2 SYDVKM. Trimming left V 6 bases short and J 4 bases short, with 10 bases between. CDR3 protein: CASRTGPNQPQHF. The CDR3 nucleotides are TGTGCCAGCAGGACAGGTCCTAATCAGCCCCAGCATTTT.

This chain links TRBV6-1 with TRBJ2-1; D possibly corresponds to TRBD2 (5 bases). Trimming pared 2 bases from V and 4 bases from J, leaving 9 bases between. Germline V gene lookup returns CDR1 MNHNS and CDR2 SASEGT. This CDR3 has 14 amino acids. The chain's CDR3 is CASSEPGVYNEQFF. The CDR3 DNA sequence: TGTGCCAGCAGTGAACCCGGGGTTTACAATGAGCAGTTCTTC.

The chain employs TRBV18 and TRBJ2-6; TRBD1 is a possible D gene (5 bases). Trimming removed 0 bases from V and 2 bases from J, with 11 bases in between. This CDR3 has 17 amino acids. Per germline, CDR1 KGHSH and CDR2 LQKENI. The CDR3 coding sequence is TGTGCCAGCTCACCACCTCTAGGGGCCACTGGGGCCAACGTCCTGACTTTC. Translating gives CASSPPLGATGANVLTF.

In nucleotides, the CDR3 is TGTGCCAGCAGCTTAGGCTTACTAGCGGGAGGGCCCGATGAGCAGTTCTTC. Its translation: CASSLGLLAGGPDEQFF. J is TRBJ2-1 and V is TRBV7-3; 13 bases align to TRBD2. Trimming cost V 2 bases and J 8 bases; bases outside gene matches: 9. This CDR3 has 17 amino acids. The germline V gene encodes CDR1 SGHTA and CDR2 FQGTGA.

The J gene is TRBJ2-7, the V gene TRBV4-1, with 10 bases fitting TRBD1. Trimming took 11 bases from V and 3 from J; bases not matched to a gene: 22. In germline, CDR1 is MGHRA, CDR2 YSYEKL. This CDR3 contains 18 residues. CDR3 residues: CAPSQAVPGGTGVYEQYF. The CDR3 DNA is TGCGCCCCCAGCCAAGCTGTTCCGGGGGGGACAGGGGTCTACGAGCAGTACTTC.